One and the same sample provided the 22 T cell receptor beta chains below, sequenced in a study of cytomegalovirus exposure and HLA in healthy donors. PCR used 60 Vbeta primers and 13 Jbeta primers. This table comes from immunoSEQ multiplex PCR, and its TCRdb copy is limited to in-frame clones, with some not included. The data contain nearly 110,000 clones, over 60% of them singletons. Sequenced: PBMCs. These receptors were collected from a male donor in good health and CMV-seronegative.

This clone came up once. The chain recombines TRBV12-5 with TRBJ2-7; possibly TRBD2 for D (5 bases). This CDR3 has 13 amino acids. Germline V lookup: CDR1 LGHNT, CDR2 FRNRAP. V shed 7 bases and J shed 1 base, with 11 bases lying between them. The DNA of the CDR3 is TGTGCTAGTGCCTGGGGAGATTCCTACGAGCAGTACTTC. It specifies CASAWGDSYEQYF.

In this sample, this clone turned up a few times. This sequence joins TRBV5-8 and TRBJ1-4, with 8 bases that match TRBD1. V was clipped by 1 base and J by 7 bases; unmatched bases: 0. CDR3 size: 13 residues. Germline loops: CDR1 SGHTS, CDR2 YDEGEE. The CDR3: CASSLTGGEKLFF. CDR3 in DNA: TGTGCCAGCAGCTTGACAGGGGGTGAAAAACTGTTTTTT.

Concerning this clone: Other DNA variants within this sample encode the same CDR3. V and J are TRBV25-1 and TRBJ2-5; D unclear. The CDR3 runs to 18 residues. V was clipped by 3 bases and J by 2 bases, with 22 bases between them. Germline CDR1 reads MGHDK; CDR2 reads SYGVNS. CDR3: CASSDSVWSGNLQETQYF. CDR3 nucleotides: TGTGCCAGCAGTGATTCGGTGTGGTCGGGTAACCTACAAGAGACCCAGTACTTC.

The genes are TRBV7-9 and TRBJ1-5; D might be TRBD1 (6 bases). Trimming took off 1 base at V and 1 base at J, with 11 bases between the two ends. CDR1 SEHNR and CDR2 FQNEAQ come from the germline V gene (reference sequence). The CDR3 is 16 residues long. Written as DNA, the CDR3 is TGTGCCAGCAGCTTAGTCGCCAGGGGAAGCAATCAGCCCCAGCATTTT. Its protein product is CASSLVARGSNQPQHF.

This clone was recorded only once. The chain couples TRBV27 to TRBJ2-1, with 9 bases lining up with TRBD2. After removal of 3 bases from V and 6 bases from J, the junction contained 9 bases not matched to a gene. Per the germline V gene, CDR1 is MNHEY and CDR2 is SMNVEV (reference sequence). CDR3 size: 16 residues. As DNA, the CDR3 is TGTGCCAGCAGTTTCCGGGGCGGGAGGGGGATCAATGAGCAGTTCTTC. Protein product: CASSFRGGRGINEQFF.

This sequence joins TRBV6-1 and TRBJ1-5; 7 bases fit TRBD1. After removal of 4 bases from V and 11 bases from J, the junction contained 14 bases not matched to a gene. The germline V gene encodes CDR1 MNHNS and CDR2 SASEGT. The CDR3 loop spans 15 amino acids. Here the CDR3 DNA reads TGTGCCAGCAGTGCCTGGGACAGCGGCTCAGAAGCCCAGCATTTT. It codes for CASSAWDSGSEAQHF.

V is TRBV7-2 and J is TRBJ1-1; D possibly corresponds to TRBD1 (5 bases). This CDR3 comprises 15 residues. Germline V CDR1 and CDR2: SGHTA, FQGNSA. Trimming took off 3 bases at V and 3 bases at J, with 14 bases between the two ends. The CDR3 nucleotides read TGTGCCAGCAGCTTTCGGGGGTACGGCTACACTGAAGCTTTCTTT. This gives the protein CASSFRGYGYTEAFF.

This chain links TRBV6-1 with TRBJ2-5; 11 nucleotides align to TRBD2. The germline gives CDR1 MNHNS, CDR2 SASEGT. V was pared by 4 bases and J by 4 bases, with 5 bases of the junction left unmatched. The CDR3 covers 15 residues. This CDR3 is CASSVSGRARETQYF. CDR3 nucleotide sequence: TGTGCCAGCAGTGTTAGCGGGAGGGCCCGAGAGACCCAGTACTTC.

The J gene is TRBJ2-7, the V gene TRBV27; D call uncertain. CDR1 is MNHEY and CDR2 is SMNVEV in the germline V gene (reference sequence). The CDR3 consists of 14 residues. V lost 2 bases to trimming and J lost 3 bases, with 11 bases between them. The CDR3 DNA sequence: TGTGCCAGCAGTTTAGATGGGCTGGGCTACGAGCAGTACTTC. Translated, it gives CASSLDGLGYEQYF.

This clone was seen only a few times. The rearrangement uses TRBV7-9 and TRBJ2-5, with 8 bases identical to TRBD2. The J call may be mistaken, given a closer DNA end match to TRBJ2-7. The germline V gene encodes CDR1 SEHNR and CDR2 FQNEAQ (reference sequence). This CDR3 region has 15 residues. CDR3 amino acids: CASSSPAGATYEQYF. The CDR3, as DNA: TGTGCCAGCAGCTCCCCAGCGGGAGCCACCTACGAGCAGTACTTC.

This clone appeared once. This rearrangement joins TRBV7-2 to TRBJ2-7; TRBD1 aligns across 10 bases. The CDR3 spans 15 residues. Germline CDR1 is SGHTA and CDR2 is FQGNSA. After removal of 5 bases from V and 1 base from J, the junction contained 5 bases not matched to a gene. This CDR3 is CASSPDRGRSYEQYF. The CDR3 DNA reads TGTGCCAGCAGCCCGGACAGGGGGAGATCCTACGAGCAGTACTTC.

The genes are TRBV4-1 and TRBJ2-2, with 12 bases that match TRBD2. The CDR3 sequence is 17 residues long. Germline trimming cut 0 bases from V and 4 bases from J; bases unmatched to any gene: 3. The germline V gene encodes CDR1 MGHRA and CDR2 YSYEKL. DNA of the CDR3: TGCGCCAGCAGCCAAGAAGTACTAGCGGGAGGCACCGGGGAGCTGTTTTTT. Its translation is CASSQEVLAGGTGELFF.

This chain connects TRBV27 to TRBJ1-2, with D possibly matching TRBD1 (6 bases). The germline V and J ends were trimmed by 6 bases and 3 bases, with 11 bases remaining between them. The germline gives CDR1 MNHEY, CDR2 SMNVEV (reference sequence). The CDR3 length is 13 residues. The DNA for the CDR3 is TGTGCCAGCAGCTCGGACAGCTACTATGGCTACACCTTC. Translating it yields CASSSDSYYGYTF.

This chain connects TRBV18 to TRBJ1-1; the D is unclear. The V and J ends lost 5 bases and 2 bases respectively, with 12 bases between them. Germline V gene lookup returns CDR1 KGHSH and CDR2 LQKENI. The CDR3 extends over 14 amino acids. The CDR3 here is CASSWSGGNTEAFF. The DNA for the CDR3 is TGTGCCAGCTCATGGTCGGGAGGCAACACTGAAGCTTTCTTT.

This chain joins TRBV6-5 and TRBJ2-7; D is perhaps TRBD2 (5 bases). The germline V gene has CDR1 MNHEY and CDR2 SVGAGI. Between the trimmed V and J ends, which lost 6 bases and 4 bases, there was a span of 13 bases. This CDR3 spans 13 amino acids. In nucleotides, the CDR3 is TGTGCCAGCAGCCGGGAAGTAGGTTACGAGCAGTACTTC. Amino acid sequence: CASSREVGYEQYF.

The CDR3 nucleotides read TGTGCCAGCAGCTTGTTGGCAGCCGGAGGGTGGTACCAAGAGACCCAGTACTTC. Protein sequence: CASSLLAAGGWYQETQYF. This chain joins TRBV5-5 and TRBJ2-5; tentative D call: TRBD2 (6 bases). CDR1 is SGHKS, CDR2 YYEKEE, per germline (reference sequence). This CDR3 region has 18 residues. Trimming pared 1 base from V and 0 bases from J, leaving 19 bases between.

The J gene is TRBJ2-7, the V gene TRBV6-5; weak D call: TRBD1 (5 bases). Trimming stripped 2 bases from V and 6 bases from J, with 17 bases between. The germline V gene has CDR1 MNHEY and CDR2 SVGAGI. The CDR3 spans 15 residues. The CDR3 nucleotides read TGTGCCAGCAGTTACGACAGTTCGGCCCCGCGCGAGCAGTACTTC. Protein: CASSYDSSAPREQYF.

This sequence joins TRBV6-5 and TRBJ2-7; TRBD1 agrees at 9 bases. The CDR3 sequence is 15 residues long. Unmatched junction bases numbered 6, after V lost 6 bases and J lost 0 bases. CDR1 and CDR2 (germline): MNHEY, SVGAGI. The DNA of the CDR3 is TGTGCCAGCAGGCGGGGACAGGGAAACTCCTACGAGCAGTACTTC. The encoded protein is CASRRGQGNSYEQYF.

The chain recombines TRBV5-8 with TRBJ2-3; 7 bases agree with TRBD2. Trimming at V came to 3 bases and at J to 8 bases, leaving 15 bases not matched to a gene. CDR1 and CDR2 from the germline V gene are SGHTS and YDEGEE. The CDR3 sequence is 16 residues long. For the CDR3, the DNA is TGTGCCAGCAGCTCCCCCTGGGGAGCGGGAATAATTACGCAGTATTTT. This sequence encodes CASSSPWGAGIITQYF.

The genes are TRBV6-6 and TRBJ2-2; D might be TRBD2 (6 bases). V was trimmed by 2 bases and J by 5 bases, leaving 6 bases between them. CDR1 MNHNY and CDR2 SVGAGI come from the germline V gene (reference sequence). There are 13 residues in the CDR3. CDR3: CASSYGGTGELFF. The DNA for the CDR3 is TGTGCCAGCAGTTACGGAGGGACCGGGGAGCTGTTTTTT.

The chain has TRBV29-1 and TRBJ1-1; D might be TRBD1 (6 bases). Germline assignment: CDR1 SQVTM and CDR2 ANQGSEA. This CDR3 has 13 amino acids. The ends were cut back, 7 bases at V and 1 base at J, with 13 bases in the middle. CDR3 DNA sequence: TGCAGCGGTGGACAGACCTCGAACACTGAAGCTTTCTTT. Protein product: CSGGQTSNTEAFF. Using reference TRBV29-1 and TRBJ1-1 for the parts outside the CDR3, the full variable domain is SAVISQKPSRDICQRGTSLTIQCQVDSQVTMMFWYRQQPGQSLTLIATANQGSEATYESGFVIDKFPISRPNLTFSTLTVSNMSPEDSSIYLCSGGQTSNTEAFFGQGTRLTVV.

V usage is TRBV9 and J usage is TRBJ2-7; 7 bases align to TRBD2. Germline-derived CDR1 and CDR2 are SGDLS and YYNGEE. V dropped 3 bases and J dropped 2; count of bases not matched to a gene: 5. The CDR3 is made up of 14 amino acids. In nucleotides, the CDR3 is TGTGCCAGCAGCGCTAGCGGAATTCCCTACGAGCAGTACTTC. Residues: CASSASGIPYEQYF.